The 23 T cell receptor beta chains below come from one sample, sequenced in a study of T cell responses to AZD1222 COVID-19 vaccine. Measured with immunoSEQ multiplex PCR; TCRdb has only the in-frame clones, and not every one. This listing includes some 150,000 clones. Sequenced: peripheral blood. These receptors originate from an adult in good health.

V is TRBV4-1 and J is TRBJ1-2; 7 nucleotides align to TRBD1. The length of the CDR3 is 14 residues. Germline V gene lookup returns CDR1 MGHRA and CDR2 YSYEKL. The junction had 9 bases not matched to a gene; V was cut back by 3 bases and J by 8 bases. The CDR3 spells CASSHQGQRAGYTF. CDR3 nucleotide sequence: TGCGCCAGCAGCCACCAGGGACAGCGGGCCGGCTACACCTTC.

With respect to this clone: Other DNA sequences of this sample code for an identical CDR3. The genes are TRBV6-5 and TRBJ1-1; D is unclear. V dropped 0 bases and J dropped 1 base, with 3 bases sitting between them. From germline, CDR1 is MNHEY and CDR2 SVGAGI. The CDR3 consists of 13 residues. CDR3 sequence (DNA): TGTGCCAGCAGTTACTCCCGGAACACTGAAGCTTTCTTT. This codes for CASSYSRNTEAFF.

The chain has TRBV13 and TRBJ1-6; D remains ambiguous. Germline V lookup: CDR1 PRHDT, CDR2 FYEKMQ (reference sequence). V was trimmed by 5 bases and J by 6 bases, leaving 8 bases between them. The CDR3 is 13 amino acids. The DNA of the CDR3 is TGTGCCAGCAGCAGAAAAGTTAATTCACCCCTCCACTTT. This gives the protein CASSRKVNSPLHF.

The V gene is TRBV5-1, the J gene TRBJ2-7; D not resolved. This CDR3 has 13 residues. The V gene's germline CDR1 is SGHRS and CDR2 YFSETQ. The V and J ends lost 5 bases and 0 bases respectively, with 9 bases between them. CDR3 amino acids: CASRDADSYEQYF. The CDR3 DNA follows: TGCGCCAGCAGGGACGCAGACTCCTACGAGCAGTACTTC.

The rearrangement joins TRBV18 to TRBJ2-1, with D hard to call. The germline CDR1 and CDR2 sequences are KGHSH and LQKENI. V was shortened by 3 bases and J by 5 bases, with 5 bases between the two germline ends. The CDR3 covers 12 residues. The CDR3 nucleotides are TGTGCCAGCTCACCCCAAAACAATGAGCAGTTCTTC. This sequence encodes CASSPQNNEQFF.

The CDR3 is CASSIGQRNTEAFF. CDR3 bases: TGTGCCAGCAGTATCGGACAGAGGAACACTGAAGCTTTCTTT. The chain has TRBV28 and TRBJ1-1, with D perhaps TRBD1 (6 bases). The germline V gene encodes CDR1 MDHEN and CDR2 SYDVKM. V was shortened by 5 bases and J by 1 base, with 11 bases between the two germline ends. CDR3 length: 14 residues.

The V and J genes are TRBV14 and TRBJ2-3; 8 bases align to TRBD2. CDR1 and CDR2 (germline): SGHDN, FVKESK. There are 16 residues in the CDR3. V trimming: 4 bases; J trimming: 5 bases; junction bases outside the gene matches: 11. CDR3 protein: CASSPLGGASRDTQYF. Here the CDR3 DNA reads TGTGCCAGCAGCCCCCTCGGGGGGGCCTCTAGAGATACGCAGTATTTT. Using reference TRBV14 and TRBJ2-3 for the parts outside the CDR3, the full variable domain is EAGVTQFPSHSVIEKGQTVTLRCDPISGHDNLYWYRRVMGKEIKFLLHFVKESKQDESGMPNNRFLAERTGGTYSTLKVQPAELEDSGVYFCASSPLGGASRDTQYFGPGTRLTVL.

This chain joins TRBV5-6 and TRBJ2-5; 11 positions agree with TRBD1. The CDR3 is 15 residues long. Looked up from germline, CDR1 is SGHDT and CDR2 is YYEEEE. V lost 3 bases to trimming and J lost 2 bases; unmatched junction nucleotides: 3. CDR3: CASSSGTGGQETQYF. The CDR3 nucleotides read TGTGCCAGCAGCTCGGGGACAGGGGGACAAGAGACCCAGTACTTC.

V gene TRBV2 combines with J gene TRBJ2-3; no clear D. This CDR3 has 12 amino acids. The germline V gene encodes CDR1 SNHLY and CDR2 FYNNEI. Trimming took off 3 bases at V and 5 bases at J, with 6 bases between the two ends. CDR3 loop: CASSDMGDTQYF. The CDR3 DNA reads TGTGCCAGCAGTGATATGGGAGATACGCAGTATTTT. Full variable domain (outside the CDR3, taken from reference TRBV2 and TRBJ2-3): EPEVTQTPSHQVTQMGQEVILRCVPISNHLYFYWYRQILGQKVEFLVSFYNNEISEKSEIFDDQFSVERPDGSNFTLKIRSTKLEDSAMYFCASSDMGDTQYFGPGTRLTVL.

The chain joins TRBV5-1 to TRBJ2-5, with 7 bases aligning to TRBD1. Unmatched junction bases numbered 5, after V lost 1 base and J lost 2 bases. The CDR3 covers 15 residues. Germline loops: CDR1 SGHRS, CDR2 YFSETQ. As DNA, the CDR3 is TGCGCCAGCAGCTTGAGGGGGCCAGCACAAGAGACCCAGTACTTC. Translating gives CASSLRGPAQETQYF.

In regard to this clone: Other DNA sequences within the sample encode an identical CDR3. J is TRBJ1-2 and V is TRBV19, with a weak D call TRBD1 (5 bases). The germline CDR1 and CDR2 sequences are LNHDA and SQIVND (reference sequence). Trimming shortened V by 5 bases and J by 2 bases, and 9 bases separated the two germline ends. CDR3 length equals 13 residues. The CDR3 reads CASSVTANYGYTF. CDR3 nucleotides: TGTGCCAGTAGTGTGACAGCCAACTATGGCTACACCTTC.

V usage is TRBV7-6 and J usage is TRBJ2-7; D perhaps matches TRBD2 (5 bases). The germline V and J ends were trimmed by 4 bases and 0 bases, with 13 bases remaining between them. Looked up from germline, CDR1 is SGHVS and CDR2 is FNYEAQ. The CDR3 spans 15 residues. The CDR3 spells CASSSIGSTSYEQYF. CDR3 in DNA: TGTGCCAGCAGCTCGATAGGGAGCACCTCCTACGAGCAGTACTTC.

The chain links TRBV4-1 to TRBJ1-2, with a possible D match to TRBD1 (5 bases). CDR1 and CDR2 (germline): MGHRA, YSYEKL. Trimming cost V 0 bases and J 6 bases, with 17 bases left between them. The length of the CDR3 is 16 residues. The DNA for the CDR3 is TGCGCCAGCAGCCAAGATGCAACTGTGGGGCGTCATGGCTACACCTTC. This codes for CASSQDATVGRHGYTF.

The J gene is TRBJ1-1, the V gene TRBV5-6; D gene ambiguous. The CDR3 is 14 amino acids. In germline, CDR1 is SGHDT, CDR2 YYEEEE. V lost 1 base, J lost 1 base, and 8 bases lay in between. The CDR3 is CASSLSPQNTEAFF. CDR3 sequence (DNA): TGTGCCAGCAGCTTGTCCCCACAGAACACTGAAGCTTTCTTT.

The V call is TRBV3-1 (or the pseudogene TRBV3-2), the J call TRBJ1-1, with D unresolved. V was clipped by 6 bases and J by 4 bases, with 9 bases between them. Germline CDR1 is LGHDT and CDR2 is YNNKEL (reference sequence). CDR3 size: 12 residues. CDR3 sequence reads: CASSWGGTEAFF. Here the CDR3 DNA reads TGTGCCAGCAGTTGGGGTGGCACTGAAGCTTTCTTT.

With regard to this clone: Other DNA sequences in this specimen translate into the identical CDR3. The CDR3 DNA reads as TGTGCCAGCAGTGAAAAAGGATACGAGCAGTACTTC. Encoded protein: CASSEKGYEQYF. This sequence joins TRBV2 and TRBJ2-7; D not resolved. CDR1 and CDR2 (germline): SNHLY, FYNNEI. The germline V and J ends were trimmed by 2 bases and 4 bases, with 6 bases remaining between them. The CDR3 sequence is 12 residues long.

The CDR3 DNA sequence: TGTGCCAGCACCACTAGCAATTCGCGCACCGGGGAGCTGTTTTTT. Protein sequence: CASTTSNSRTGELFF. This chain uses TRBV27 with TRBJ2-2; weak D call: TRBD2 (6 bases). Germline CDR1 MNHEY, CDR2 SMNVEV (reference sequence). There are 15 residues in the CDR3. V was clipped by 7 bases and J by 4 bases, with 16 bases between them.

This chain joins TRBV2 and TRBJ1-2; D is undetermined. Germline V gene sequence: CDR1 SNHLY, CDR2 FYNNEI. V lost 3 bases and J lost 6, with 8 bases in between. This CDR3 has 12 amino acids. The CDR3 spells CASSDGSHGYTF. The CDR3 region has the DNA TGTGCCAGCAGTGATGGGTCCCATGGCTACACCTTC.

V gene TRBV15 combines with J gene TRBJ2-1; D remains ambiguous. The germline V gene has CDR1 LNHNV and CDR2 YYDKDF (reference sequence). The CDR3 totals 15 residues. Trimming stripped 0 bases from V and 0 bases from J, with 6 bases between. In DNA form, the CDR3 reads TGTGCCACCAGCAGAGACCCCAGCTCCTACAATGAGCAGTTCTTC. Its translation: CATSRDPSSYNEQFF.

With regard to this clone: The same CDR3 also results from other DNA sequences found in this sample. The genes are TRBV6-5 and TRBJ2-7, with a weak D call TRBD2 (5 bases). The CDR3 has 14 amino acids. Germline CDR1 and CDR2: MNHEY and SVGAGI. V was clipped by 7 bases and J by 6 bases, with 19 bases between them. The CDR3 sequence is CASTHQEAASEQYF. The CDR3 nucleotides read TGTGCCAGCACCCACCAGGAGGCTGCTTCCGAGCAGTACTTC.

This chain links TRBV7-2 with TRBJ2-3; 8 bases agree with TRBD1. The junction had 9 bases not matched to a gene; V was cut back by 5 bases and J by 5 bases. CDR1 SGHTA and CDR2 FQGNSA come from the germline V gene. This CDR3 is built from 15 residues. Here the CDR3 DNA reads TGTGCCAGCAGCCCGAGACAGGGGTCTGTAGATACGCAGTATTTT. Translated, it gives CASSPRQGSVDTQYF. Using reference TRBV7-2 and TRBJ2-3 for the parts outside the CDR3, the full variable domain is GAGVSQSPSNKVTEKGKDVELRCDPISGHTALYWYRQSLGQGLEFLIYFQGNSAPDKSGLPSDRFSAERTGGSVSTLTIQRTQQEDSAVYLCASSPRQGSVDTQYFGPGTRLTVL.

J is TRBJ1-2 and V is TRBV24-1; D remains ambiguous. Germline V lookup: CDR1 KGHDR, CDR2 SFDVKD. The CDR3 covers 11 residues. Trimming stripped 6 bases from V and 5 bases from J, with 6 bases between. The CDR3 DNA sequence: TGTGCCACCAGTTCAGATTATGGCTACACCTTC. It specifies CATSSDYGYTF.

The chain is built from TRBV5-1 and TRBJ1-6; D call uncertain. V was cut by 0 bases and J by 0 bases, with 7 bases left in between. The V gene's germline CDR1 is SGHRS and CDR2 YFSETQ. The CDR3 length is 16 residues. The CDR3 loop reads CASSLDRLSYNSPLHF. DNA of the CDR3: TGCGCCAGCAGCTTGGACAGACTCTCCTATAATTCACCCCTCCACTTT.